The clone carrying this T cell receptor (beta chain) was recorded many times. Its antigen is unknown. This sample was included in a study of identical twins. Study-wide findings and caveats: A cross-sectional statistical analysis, not follow-up of the same donors, supported the conclusions.

V lost 5 bases and J lost 5, with 13 bases in between. The CDR3 length is 13 residues. Germline values: CDR1 SGHAT, CDR2 FQNNGV. TCRdb re-called the 5' RACE reads with MiXCR, one entry per CDR3 protein. This table has around 680,000 distinct CDR3 sequences, over 8.5% appearing once. These data were also filed under a second study, of yellow fever vaccine responses in identical twins.

What was sequenced was PBMCs. The TCR comes from a woman aged 18-30 years in good health. V and J are TRBV11-2 and TRBJ2-7; D is possibly TRBD2 (6 bases). CDR3 amino acids: CASSAEIADEQYF. In DNA, the CDR3 is TGTGCCAGCAGCGCAGAGATAGCGGACGAGCAGTACTTC.